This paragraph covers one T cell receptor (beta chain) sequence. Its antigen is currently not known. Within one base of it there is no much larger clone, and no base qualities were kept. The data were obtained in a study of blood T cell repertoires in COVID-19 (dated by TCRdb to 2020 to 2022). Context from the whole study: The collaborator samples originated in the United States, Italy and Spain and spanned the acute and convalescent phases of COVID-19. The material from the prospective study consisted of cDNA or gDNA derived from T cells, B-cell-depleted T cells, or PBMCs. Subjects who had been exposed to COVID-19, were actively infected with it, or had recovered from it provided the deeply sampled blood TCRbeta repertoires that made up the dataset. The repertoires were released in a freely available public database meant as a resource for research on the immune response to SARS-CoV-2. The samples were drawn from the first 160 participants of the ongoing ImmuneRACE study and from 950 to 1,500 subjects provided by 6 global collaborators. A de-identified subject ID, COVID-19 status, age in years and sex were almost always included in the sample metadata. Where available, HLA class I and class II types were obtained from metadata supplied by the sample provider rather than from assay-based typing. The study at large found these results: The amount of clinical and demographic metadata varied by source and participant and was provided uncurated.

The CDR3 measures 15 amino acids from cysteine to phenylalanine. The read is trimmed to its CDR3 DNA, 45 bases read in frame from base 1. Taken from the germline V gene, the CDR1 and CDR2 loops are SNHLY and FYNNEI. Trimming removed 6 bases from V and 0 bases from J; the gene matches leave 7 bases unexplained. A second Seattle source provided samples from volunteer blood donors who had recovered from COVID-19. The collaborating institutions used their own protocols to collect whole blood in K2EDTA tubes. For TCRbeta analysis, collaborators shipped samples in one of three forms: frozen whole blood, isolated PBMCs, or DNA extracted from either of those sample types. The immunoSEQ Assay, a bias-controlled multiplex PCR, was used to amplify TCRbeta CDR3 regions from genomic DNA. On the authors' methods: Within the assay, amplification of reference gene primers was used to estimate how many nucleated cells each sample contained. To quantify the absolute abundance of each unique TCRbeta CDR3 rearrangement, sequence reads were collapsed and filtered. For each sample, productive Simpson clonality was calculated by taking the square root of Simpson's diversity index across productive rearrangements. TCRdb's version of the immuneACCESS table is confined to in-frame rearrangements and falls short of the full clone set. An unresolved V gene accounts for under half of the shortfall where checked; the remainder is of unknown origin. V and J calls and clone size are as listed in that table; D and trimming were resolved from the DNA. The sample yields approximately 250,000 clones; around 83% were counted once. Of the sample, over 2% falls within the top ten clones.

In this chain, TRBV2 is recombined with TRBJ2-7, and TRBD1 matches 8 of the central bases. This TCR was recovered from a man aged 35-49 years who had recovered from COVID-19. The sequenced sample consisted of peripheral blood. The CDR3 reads CASRPDRASSYEQYF. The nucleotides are TGTGCCAGCAGGCCGGACAGGGCAAGCTCCTACGAGCAGTACTTC. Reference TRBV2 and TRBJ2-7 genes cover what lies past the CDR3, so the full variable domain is EPEVTQTPSHQVTQMGQEVILRCVPISNHLYFYWYRQILGQKVEFLVSFYNNEISEKSEIFDDQFSVERPDGSNFTLKIRSTKLEDSAMYFCASRPDRASSYEQYFGPGTRLTVT.